The 21 T cell receptor beta chains presented below share a single source sample, sequenced in a study of vaccination and CD4 T cells after COVID-19. The Oncomine TCR Beta short-read assay was applied to DNA of cultured CD4+ T cells. TCRdb analysed the PCR reads with MiXCR anew, one entry per CDR3 protein. The data contain some 20,000 distinct CDR3 sequences, 45% to 50% of them singletons. This sample's treatment: approximately 11-day PBMC culture with coronavirus spike peptide pools or control peptides (ViraFEST assay). Antigen specificity for these receptors is unknown. Sequenced: cultured CD4+ T cells from blood. The receptors come from a human donor with COVID-19.

This clonotype came up a few times. The chain carries TRBV6-4 and TRBJ2-3; TRBD2 agrees at 10 bases. The germline V gene encodes CDR1 MRHNA and CDR2 SNTAGT. CDR3 length equals 14 residues. V dropped 5 bases and J dropped 1; count of bases not matched to a gene: 0. The CDR3 reads CASSLAGGTDTQYF. Written as DNA, the CDR3 is TGTGCCAGCAGTCTAGCGGGGGGCACAGATACGCAGTATTTT.

The chain links TRBV2 to TRBJ1-6; weak D call: TRBD1 (6 bases). V lost 8 bases, J lost 0 bases, and 14 bases lay in between. In germline, CDR1 is SNHLY, CDR2 FYNNEI. This CDR3 is built from 16 residues. CDR3 bases: TGTGCCAGCGAAGGGGGGGGGAGCTCCTATAATTCACCCCTCCACTTT. It is translated as CASEGGGSSYNSPLHF. The full variable domain, rest sourced from reference TRBV2 and TRBJ1-6, is EPEVTQTPSHQVTQMGQEVILRCVPISNHLYFYWYRQILGQKVEFLVSFYNNEISEKSEIFDDQFSVERPDGSNFTLKIRSTKLEDSAMYFCASEGGGSSYNSPLHFGNGTRLTVT.

This chain uses TRBV20-1 with TRBJ2-7; 10 bases match TRBD2. This CDR3 has 15 residues. The germline CDR1 and CDR2 sequences are DFQATT and SNEGSKA (reference sequence). The ends lost 1 base at V and 2 bases at J; junction bases unmatched: 5. CDR3 nucleotide sequence: TGCAGTGCTAGAGCCCCTAGCGGGGGTCCCTACGAGCAGTACTTC. Translation gives CSARAPSGGPYEQYF.

V usage is TRBV6-1 and J usage is TRBJ1-3; D uncertain. V was shortened by 2 bases and J by 2 bases, with 4 bases between the two germline ends. This CDR3 has 13 residues. Germline-derived CDR1 and CDR2 are MNHNS and SASEGT. CDR3 protein: CASSEQTGNTIYF. CDR3 nucleotides: TGTGCCAGCAGTGAACAAACTGGAAACACCATATATTTT.

This clonotype was counted between two and nine times. The V call is TRBV6-1, the J call TRBJ1-3, with D maybe TRBD1 (6 bases). The CDR3 length is 16 residues. The V and J ends lost 6 bases and 0 bases respectively, with 15 bases between them. Germline values: CDR1 MNHNS, CDR2 SASEGT. The CDR3 spells CASRDPGRGSGNTIYF. For the CDR3, the DNA is TGTGCCAGCAGGGATCCCGGCAGGGGCTCTGGAAACACCATATATTTT.

This sequence joins TRBV6-5 and TRBJ1-4; 9 nucleotides line up with TRBD1. CDR1 and CDR2 from the germline V gene are MNHEY and SVGAGI. The length of the CDR3 is 15 residues. V lost 2 bases, J lost 8 bases, and 6 bases stayed unmatched. Here the CDR3 reads CASSYRPGQGEKLFF. The CDR3 region has the DNA TGTGCCAGCAGTTACAGACCGGGACAGGGCGAAAAACTGTTTTTT.

This rearrangement joins TRBV10-3 to TRBJ1-2; tentative D call: TRBD1 (5 bases). The CDR3 runs to 14 residues. V was pared by 0 bases and J by 4 bases, with 9 bases between. Germline V gives CDR1 ENHRY, CDR2 SYGVKD. The CDR3, as DNA: TGTGCCATCAGTGAGTCGGGGCTACCCTATGGCTACACCTTC. This translates into CAISESGLPYGYTF.

This rearrangement joins TRBV7-2 to TRBJ2-5; 9 bases are a match to TRBD2. J gave up 7 bases and V 1 base, and 7 bases lay outside the gene matches. The CDR3 has 15 residues. CDR1 and CDR2 (germline): SGHTA, FQGNSA. The CDR3 protein is CASSLGGGGATTQYF. The CDR3 DNA sequence: TGTGCCAGCAGCTTAGGAGGCGGGGGGGCGACGACCCAGTACTTC.

This chain joins TRBV11-2 and TRBJ2-1; D is possibly TRBD1 (6 bases). CDR3 size: 15 residues. Germline CDR1 SGHAT, CDR2 FQNNGV. Trimming pared 3 bases from V and 3 bases from J, leaving 12 bases between. For the CDR3, the DNA is TGTGCCAGCAGCTTGGATAGGGGGAGCTACAATGAGCAGTTCTTC. Translated: CASSLDRGSYNEQFF. Looking up the rest from reference TRBV11-2 and TRBJ2-1 gives the full variable domain: EAGVAQSPRYKIIEKRQSVAFWCNPISGHATLYWYQQILGQGPKLLIQFQNNGVVDDSQLPKDRFSAERLKGVDSTLKIQPAKLEDSAVYLCASSLDRGSYNEQFFGPGTRLTVL.

This clonotype has just one count. The CDR3 here is CASSLGTGLSYGYTF. The CDR3 nucleotides are TGCGCCAGCAGCTTGGGGACAGGGCTAAGCTATGGCTACACCTTC. The genes are TRBV5-1 and TRBJ1-2; 8 positions match TRBD1. The CDR3 sequence is 15 residues long. After removal of 0 bases from V and 4 bases from J, the junction contained 5 bases not matched to a gene. Germline lookup yields CDR1 SGHRS and CDR2 YFSETQ.

With respect to this clonotype: The DNA is omitted, as the CDR3 cannot be located on it reliably, and the CDR3 follows TCRdb's listing. The gene calls are TRBV20-1 and TRBJ1-2. The CDR3 adds up to 14 amino acids, both ends counted. Germline V gives CDR1 DFQATT, CDR2 SNEGSKA (reference sequence). The CDR3 sequence is CSTSGKAPNYGYTF.

This clonotype was seen more than once but under ten times. This chain connects TRBV20-1 to TRBJ1-5; unclear D gene. V was shortened by 0 bases and J by 5 bases, with 5 bases between the two germline ends. Germline V lookup: CDR1 DFQATT, CDR2 SNEGSKA (reference sequence). The CDR3 totals 12 residues. CDR3 in DNA: TGCAGTGCTAGAGATCGGGATCAGCCCCAGCATTTT. It is translated as CSARDRDQPQHF.

The V gene is TRBV20-1, the J gene TRBJ2-5; weak D call: TRBD1 (7 bases). There are 13 residues in the CDR3. Germline values: CDR1 DFQATT, CDR2 SNEGSKA (reference sequence). V lost 1 base, J lost 5 bases, and 11 bases lay in between. This CDR3 reads CSARATGRETQYF. In nucleotides, the CDR3 is TGCAGTGCTAGAGCGACAGGGAGGGAGACCCAGTACTTC.

The chain combines TRBV4-1 with TRBJ2-7, with 9 bases aligning to TRBD1. The germline gives CDR1 MGHRA, CDR2 YSYEKL. The CDR3 is 17 residues long. J was trimmed by 4 bases and V by 3 bases; bases with no gene match: 13. The CDR3 protein is CASSHLRTGAGAYEQYF. DNA of the CDR3: TGCGCCAGCAGCCATCTCCGGACAGGGGCTGGGGCGTACGAGCAGTACTTC.

V gene TRBV5-5 combines with J gene TRBJ2-5; perhaps TRBD1 as D (6 bases). The V gene lost 4 bases and the J gene lost 2 bases, with 15 bases spanning the gap. CDR1 SGHKS and CDR2 YYEKEE come from the germline V gene (reference sequence). This CDR3 spans 15 amino acids. The CDR3 DNA reads as TGTGCCAGCAGCGGAACAGGGTTCCCTCAAGAGACCCAGTACTTC. Translated: CASSGTGFPQETQYF.

The V gene is TRBV5-1, the J gene TRBJ1-1; 7 nucleotides line up with TRBD1. Germline CDR1 and CDR2: SGHRS and YFSETQ. With 4 bases clipped from V and 7 bases from J, the junction kept 10 bases outside the gene matches. The CDR3 covers 14 residues. For the CDR3, the DNA is TGCGCCAGCAGCCCACAGGGGTGGGATGGTGAAGCTTTCTTT. Protein: CASSPQGWDGEAFF.

Regarding this clonotype: At one of its ends the junction is not consistent with the germline gene, which may arise from a read error. This chain links TRBV7-8 with TRBJ2-1; 11 bases match TRBD1. This CDR3 comprises 15 residues. CDR1 and CDR2 from the germline V gene are SGHVS and FQNEAQ. The CDR3 reads CASSPRTGGYNEQLF. The CDR3, as DNA: TGTGCCAGCAGCCCCCGGACAGGGGGCTACAATGAGCAGCTCTTC.

The chain uses TRBV19 and TRBJ1-5; possibly TRBD1 for D (5 bases). The CDR3 extends over 15 amino acids. CDR1 is LNHDA, CDR2 SQIVND, per germline (reference sequence). Trimming took 6 bases from V and 0 from J, leaving 12 bases between them. CDR3: CASRPRDFSNQPQHF. CDR3 nucleotides: TGTGCCAGTAGGCCTCGGGACTTTAGCAATCAGCCCCAGCATTTT. Based on the CDR3 plus reference TRBV19 and TRBJ1-5, the full variable domain is DGGITQSPKYLFRKEGQNVTLSCEQNLNHDAMYWYRQDPGQGLRLIYYSQIVNDFQKGDIAEGYSVSREKKESFPLTVTSAQKNPTAFYLCASRPRDFSNQPQHFGDGTRLSIL.

This clonotype was observed a handful of times. The rearrangement joins TRBV2 to TRBJ1-2; no firm D call. This CDR3 contains 14 residues. Germline assignment: CDR1 SNHLY and CDR2 FYNNEI. V was shortened by 1 base and J by 4 bases, with 10 bases between the two germline ends. The CDR3 DNA reads as TGTGCCAGCAGTGAAGGCCAGACGGTCTATGGCTACACCTTC. Its translation is CASSEGQTVYGYTF. Complete variable domain (other parts from reference TRBV2 and TRBJ1-2): EPEVTQTPSHQVTQMGQEVILRCVPISNHLYFYWYRQILGQKVEFLVSFYNNEISEKSEIFDDQFSVERPDGSNFTLKIRSTKLEDSAMYFCASSEGQTVYGYTFGSGTRLTVV.

This clonotype was seen a single time. V gene TRBV30 combines with J gene TRBJ2-7; TRBD2 matches 9 bases. Germline CDR1 and CDR2: GTSNPN and SVGIG (reference sequence). This CDR3 is 12 amino acids long. CDR3 region: CAAGGDSYEQYF. The CDR3 DNA sequence: TGTGCGGCGGGGGGGGACTCCTACGAGCAGTACTTC.

This clonotype was detected only once. The rearrangement uses TRBV6-1 and TRBJ1-1, with a weak D call TRBD1 (6 bases). This CDR3 is built from 13 residues. With 6 bases removed from V and 5 bases from J, the gap between germline ends came to 13 bases. The germline V gene has CDR1 MNHNS and CDR2 SASEGT. This CDR3 is CASRVRGRTEAFF. The DNA for the CDR3 is TGTGCCAGCAGGGTCAGGGGTAGGACTGAAGCTTTCTTT.